The clone carrying this T cell receptor beta chain was seen only a few times. Its target is unknown. MiXCR, run by TCRdb on the 5' RACE reads, gives a single entry per CDR3 protein. The table shows 410,000 or so distinct CDR3 sequences, with less than 20% occurring only once. The sample is drawn from a study of identical twins. The CDR3 has 17 residues. The V end was cut by 0 bases, the J end by 1 base, with 15 bases between. The germline V gene has CDR1 LGHNA and CDR2 YSLEER. Findings and limits, study-wide: Memory repertoires showed no such pattern, whereas abundant cord blood beta clonotypes carried fewer insertions.

The TCR was taken from a middle-aged man in good health. J is TRBJ1-1 and V is TRBV4-3, with D possibly being TRBD1 (5 bases). The sample comprised naive T cells sorted from blood. The CDR3 coding sequence is TGCGCCAGCAGCCAAGACCTATTTACCGGGACGAACACTGAAGCTTTCTTT. Translating gives CASSQDLFTGTNTEAFF.